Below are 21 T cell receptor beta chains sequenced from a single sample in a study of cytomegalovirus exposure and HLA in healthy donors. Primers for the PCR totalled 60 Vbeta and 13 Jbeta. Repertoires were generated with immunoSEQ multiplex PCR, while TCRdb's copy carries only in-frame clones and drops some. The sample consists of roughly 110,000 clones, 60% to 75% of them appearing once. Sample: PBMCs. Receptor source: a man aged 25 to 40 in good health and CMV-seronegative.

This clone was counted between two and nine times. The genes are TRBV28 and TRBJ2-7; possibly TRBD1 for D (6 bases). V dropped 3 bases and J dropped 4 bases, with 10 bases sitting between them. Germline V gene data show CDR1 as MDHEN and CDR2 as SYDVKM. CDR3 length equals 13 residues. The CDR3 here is CASSLGRGYEQYF. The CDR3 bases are TGTGCCAGCAGTTTGGGCAGGGGATACGAGCAGTACTTC. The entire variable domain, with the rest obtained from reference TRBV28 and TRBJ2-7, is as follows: DVKVTQSSRYLVKRTGEKVFLECVQDMDHENMFWYRQDPGLGLRLIYFSYDVKMKEKGDIPEGYSVSREKKERFSLILESASTNQTSMYLCASSLGRGYEQYFGPGTRLTVT.

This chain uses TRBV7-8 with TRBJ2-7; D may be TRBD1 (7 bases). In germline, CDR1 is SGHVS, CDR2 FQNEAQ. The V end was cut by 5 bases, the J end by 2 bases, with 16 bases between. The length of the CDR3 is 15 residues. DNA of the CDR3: TGTGCCAGCAGCCCACCCCAGGGGGGACCCTACGAGCAGTACTTC. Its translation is CASSPPQGGPYEQYF.

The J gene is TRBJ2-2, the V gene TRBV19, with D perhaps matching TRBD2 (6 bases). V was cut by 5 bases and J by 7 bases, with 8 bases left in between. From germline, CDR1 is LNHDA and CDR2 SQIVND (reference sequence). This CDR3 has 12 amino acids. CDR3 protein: CASSVGGGELFF. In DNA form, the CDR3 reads TGTGCCAGTAGTGTGGGAGGCGGGGAGCTGTTTTTT.

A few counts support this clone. CDR3 amino acids: CASLTGNEQFF. The DNA of the CDR3 is TGTGCCAGCTTAACAGGGAATGAGCAGTTCTTC. The chain joins TRBV18 to TRBJ2-1; maybe TRBD1 (6 bases). Trimming pared 7 bases from V and 7 bases from J, leaving 8 bases between. The CDR3 runs 11 residues. Germline CDR1 and CDR2: KGHSH and LQKENI.

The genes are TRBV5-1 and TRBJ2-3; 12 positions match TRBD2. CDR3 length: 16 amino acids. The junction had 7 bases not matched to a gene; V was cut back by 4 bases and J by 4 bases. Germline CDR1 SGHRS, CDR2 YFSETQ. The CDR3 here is CASSATSGGLSDTQYF. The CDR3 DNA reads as TGCGCCAGCAGCGCTACTAGCGGGGGGCTCTCAGATACGCAGTATTTT.

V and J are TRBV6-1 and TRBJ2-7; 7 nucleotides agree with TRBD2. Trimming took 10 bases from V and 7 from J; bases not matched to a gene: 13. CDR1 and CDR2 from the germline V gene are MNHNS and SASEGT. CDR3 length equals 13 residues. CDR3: CATEAGEGTEQYF. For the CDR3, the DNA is TGTGCCACCGAGGCGGGGGAAGGGACGGAGCAGTACTTC.

DNA of the CDR3: TGTGCCAGCCATACGACCGGGAGGGCCACAGATACGCAGTATTTT. This encodes CASHTTGRATDTQYF. The rearrangement uses TRBV2 and TRBJ2-3; 8 bases match TRBD2. The CDR3 has 15 amino acids. Trimming took 8 bases from V and 2 from J; bases not matched to a gene: 9. CDR1 and CDR2 from the germline V gene are SNHLY and FYNNEI. Supplemented by reference TRBV2 and TRBJ2-3, the full variable domain reads EPEVTQTPSHQVTQMGQEVILRCVPISNHLYFYWYRQILGQKVEFLVSFYNNEISEKSEIFDDQFSVERPDGSNFTLKIRSTKLEDSAMYFCASHTTGRATDTQYFGPGTRLTVL.

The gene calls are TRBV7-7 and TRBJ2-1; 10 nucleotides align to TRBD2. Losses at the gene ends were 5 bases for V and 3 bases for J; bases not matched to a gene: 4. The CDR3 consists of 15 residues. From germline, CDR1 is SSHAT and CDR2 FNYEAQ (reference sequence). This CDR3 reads CASSKLAGSYNEQFF. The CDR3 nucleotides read TGTGCCAGCAGCAAACTAGCGGGGAGCTACAATGAGCAGTTCTTC.

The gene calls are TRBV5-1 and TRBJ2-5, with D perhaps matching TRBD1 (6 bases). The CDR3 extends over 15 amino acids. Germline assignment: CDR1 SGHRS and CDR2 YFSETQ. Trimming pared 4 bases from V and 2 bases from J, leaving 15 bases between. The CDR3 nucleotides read TGCGCCAGCAGCCCGCAGACAGGACTTCAAGAGACCCAGTACTTC. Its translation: CASSPQTGLQETQYF.

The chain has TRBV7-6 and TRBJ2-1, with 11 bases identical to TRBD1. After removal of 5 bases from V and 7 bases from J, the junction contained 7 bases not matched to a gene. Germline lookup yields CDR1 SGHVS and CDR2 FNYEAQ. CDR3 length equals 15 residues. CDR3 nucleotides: TGTGCCAGCAGCGTAGGGACAGGGGGGGGGAATGAGCAGTTCTTC. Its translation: CASSVGTGGGNEQFF.

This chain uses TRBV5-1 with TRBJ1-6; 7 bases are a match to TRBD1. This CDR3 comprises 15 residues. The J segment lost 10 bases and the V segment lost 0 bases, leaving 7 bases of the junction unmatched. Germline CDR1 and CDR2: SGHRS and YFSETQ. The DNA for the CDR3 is TGCGCCAGCAGCTTGGGGACAGGCCGGTACTCACCCCTCCACTTT. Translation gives CASSLGTGRYSPLHF.

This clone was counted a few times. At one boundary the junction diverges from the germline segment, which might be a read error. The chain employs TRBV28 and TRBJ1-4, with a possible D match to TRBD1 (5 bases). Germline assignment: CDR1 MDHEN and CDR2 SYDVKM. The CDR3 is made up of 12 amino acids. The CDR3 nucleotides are TGTGCCAGCAGTTTAAGTGGCAGGGCCTTGACCTTT. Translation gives CASSLSGRALTF.

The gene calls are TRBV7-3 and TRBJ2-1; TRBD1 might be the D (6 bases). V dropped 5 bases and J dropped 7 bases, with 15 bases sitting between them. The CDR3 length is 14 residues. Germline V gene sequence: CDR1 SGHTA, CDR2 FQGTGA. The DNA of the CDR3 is TGTGCCAGCAGCCCCCCCGGGACAAGGAATGAGCAGTTCTTC. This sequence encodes CASSPPGTRNEQFF.

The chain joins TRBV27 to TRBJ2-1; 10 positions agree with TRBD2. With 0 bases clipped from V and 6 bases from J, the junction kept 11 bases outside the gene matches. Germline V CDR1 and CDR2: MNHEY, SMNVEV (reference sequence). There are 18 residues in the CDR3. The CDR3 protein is CASSLSKSGGAPTNEQFF. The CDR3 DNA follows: TGTGCCAGCAGTTTATCGAAGAGCGGGGGGGCGCCTACCAATGAGCAGTTCTTC.

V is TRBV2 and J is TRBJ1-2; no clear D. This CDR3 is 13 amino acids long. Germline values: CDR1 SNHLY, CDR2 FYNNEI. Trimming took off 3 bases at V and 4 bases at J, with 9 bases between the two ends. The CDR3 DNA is TGTGCCAGCAGTGATTCTGGTAGCTATGGCTACACCTTC. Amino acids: CASSDSGSYGYTF.

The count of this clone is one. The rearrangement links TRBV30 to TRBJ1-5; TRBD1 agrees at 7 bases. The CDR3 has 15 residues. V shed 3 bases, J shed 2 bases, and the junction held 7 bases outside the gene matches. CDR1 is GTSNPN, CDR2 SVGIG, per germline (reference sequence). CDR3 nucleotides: TGTGCCTGGAGCTGGAGGGGGCATGGCAATCAGCCCCAGCATTTT. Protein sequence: CAWSWRGHGNQPQHF.

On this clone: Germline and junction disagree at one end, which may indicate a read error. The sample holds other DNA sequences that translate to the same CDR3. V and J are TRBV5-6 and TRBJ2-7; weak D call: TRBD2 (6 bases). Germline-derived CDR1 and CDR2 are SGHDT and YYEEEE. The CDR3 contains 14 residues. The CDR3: CASSLSPGGYEQYF. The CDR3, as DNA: TGTGCCAGTAGCTTAAGTCCCGGGGGCTACGAGCAGTACTTC.

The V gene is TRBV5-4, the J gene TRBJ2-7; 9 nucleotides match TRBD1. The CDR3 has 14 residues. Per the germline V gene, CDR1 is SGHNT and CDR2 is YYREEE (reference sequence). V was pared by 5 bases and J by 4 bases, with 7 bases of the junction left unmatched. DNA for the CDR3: TGTGCCAGCAGTCCCGGGACAGGGAGATACGAGCAGTACTTC. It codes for CASSPGTGRYEQYF.

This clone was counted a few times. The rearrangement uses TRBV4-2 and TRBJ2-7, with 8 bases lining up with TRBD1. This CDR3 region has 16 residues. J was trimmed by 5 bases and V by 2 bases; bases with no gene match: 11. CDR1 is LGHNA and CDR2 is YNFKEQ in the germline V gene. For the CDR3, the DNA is TGTGCCAGCAGCCAACCCGGACAGGGAATGATGGACGAGCAGTACTTC. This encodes CASSQPGQGMMDEQYF.

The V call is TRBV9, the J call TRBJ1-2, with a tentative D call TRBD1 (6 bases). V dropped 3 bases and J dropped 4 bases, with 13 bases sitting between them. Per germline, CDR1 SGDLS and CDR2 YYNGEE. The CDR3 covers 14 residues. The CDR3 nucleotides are TGTGCCAGCAGCGAAAGGGGAGGGGGCTATGGCTACACCTTC. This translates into CASSERGGGYGYTF.

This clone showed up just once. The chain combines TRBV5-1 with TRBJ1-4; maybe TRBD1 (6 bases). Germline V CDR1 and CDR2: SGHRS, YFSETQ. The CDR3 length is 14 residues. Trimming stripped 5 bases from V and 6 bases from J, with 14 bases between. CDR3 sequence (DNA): TGCGCCAGCAGAGGGGACATAATAGATGAAAAACTGTTTTTT. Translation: CASRGDIIDEKLFF.